This T cell receptor (beta chain) was profiled in a study of T cell repertoires in cytomegalovirus infection. This CDR3 contains 14 residues. The germline gives CDR1 SGHTA, CDR2 FQGNSA. V shed 5 bases, J shed 5 bases, and the junction held 1 base outside the gene matches. This clonotype was counted only a few times. Antigen unknown. TCRdb re-called the reads with MiXCR, one entry per CDR3 protein. The table records approximately 220,000 distinct CDR3 sequences, about 38% of them present only once. The sequences come from CD8+ T cells from cultured PBMCs, collected from culture after CMV antigen stimulation. The V call is TRBV7-2, the J call TRBJ2-3; the match to TRBD2 covers 13 bases. This sequence was found in a human donor in good health (CMV status not recorded). Some clones in this sample may be carry-over from other donors' samples. The chain's CDR3 is CASSGLAGEDTQYF. The CDR3 nucleotides are TGTGCCAGCAGCGGACTAGCGGGGGAAGATACGCAGTATTTT.